The 16 T cell receptor beta chains in this list originate from one sample, sequenced in a study of blood T cell repertoires in COVID-19. Measured with immunoSEQ multiplex PCR; TCRdb has only the in-frame clones, and not every one. The sample includes 400,000 or so clones, 89% of them seen just once. The sequenced sample was peripheral blood. The receptor set was obtained from a woman in her 40s with COVID-19, enrolled during active disease.

The chain combines TRBV19 with TRBJ1-2; D remains unclear. CDR3 size: 13 residues. CDR1 LNHDA and CDR2 SQIVND come from the germline V gene (reference sequence). Trimming stripped 3 bases from V and 5 bases from J, with 10 bases between. As DNA, the CDR3 is TGTGCCAGTAGTATTAATGGCCCATATGGCTACACCTTC. Translating it yields CASSINGPYGYTF.

V usage is TRBV5-4 and J usage is TRBJ1-1, with 9 positions matching TRBD1. CDR3 size: 14 residues. Germline V gene lookup returns CDR1 SGHNT and CDR2 YYREEE (reference sequence). V lost 3 bases to trimming and J lost 4 bases; unmatched junction nucleotides: 4. Here the CDR3 reads CASSSQGASTEAFF. CDR3 in DNA: TGTGCCAGCAGCTCACAGGGGGCGAGCACTGAAGCTTTCTTT.

The genes are TRBV28 and TRBJ1-6, with D tentatively TRBD1 (5 bases). CDR3 length: 15 residues. Germline-derived CDR1 and CDR2 are MDHEN and SYDVKM. V lost 4 bases to trimming and J lost 5 bases, with 12 bases between them. DNA for the CDR3: TGTGCCAGCAGTTCAACGACAGCTGATAATTCACCCCTCCACTTT. It codes for CASSSTTADNSPLHF.

The chain links TRBV7-2 to TRBJ2-7; D perhaps matches TRBD1 (6 bases). The ends were cut back, 1 base at V and 1 base at J, with 17 bases in the middle. The germline V gene encodes CDR1 SGHTA and CDR2 FQGNSA. There are 17 residues in the CDR3. CDR3 coding DNA: TGTGCCAGCAGCTTAGAACTTTCCGGGACATCATCCTACGAGCAGTACTTC. Its translation is CASSLELSGTSSYEQYF.

This clone appeared once. The V call is TRBV29-1, the J call TRBJ1-6; no clear D gene. The CDR3 consists of 13 residues. In germline, CDR1 is SQVTM, CDR2 ANQGSEA. Trimming cost V 4 bases and J 9 bases, with 13 bases left between them. The CDR3, as DNA: TGCAGCGTTGGGGAGAAGGGAGGTTCACCCCTCCACTTT. Amino acid sequence: CSVGEKGGSPLHF.

The rearrangement links TRBV19 to TRBJ2-1, with 10 bases aligning to TRBD2. Germline V gene sequence: CDR1 LNHDA, CDR2 SQIVND (reference sequence). The CDR3 loop spans 16 amino acids. V trimming: 5 bases; J trimming: 9 bases; junction bases outside the gene matches: 13. Here the CDR3 DNA reads TGTGCCAGTAGTTGGGCTAGCGGGAGAGTACTAGGTGAGCAGTTCTTC. Translation gives CASSWASGRVLGEQFF.

The V call is TRBV27, the J call TRBJ2-3; 14 bases fit TRBD2. The trim removed 1 base at V and 2 bases at J, leaving 14 bases unmatched. Germline values: CDR1 MNHEY, CDR2 SMNVEV (reference sequence). The CDR3 has 21 residues. This chain's CDR3 is CASSLFPGLAGVSFSTDTQYF. The CDR3 DNA reads TGTGCCAGCAGTTTATTCCCGGGACTAGCGGGAGTGTCTTTCTCCACAGATACGCAGTATTTT.

The rearrangement joins TRBV27 to TRBJ2-6; D perhaps matches TRBD2 (5 bases). Trimming took off 7 bases at V and 0 bases at J, with 10 bases between the two ends. This CDR3 has 15 amino acids. Germline V CDR1 and CDR2: MNHEY, SMNVEV (reference sequence). CDR3 loop: CASKDGLSGANVLTF. The CDR3 bases are TGTGCCAGCAAAGACGGACTCTCTGGGGCCAACGTCCTGACTTTC.

The V call is TRBV27, the J call TRBJ2-3; 8 bases map to TRBD2. V was clipped by 6 bases and J by 2 bases; unmatched bases: 10. This CDR3 has 16 amino acids. Germline lookup yields CDR1 MNHEY and CDR2 SMNVEV (reference sequence). The CDR3 loop reads CASRVLGTRPTDTQYF. The CDR3 nucleotides are TGTGCCAGCAGGGTGCTGGGGACTAGACCCACAGATACGCAGTATTTT.

V and J are TRBV18 and TRBJ2-3; possibly TRBD2 for D (6 bases). The CDR3 covers 14 residues. V dropped 3 bases and J dropped 2 bases, with 9 bases sitting between them. Germline V gives CDR1 KGHSH, CDR2 LQKENI. The DNA of the CDR3 is TGTGCCAGCTCACCTCGCGGGGACACAGATACGCAGTATTTT. As protein: CASSPRGDTDTQYF.

The V call is TRBV30, the J call TRBJ1-4; 7 bases map to TRBD1. This CDR3 contains 15 residues. Germline lookup yields CDR1 GTSNPN and CDR2 SVGIG (reference sequence). V shed 0 bases and J 2 bases; nucleotides not matched to a gene: 3. The chain's CDR3 is CAWSVQGLTNEKLFF. The CDR3 DNA is TGTGCCTGGAGTGTACAGGGGTTGACTAATGAAAAACTGTTTTTT.

The DNA for the CDR3 is TGTGCCAGCAGCAGCAGAGCGGGAGGCACCGGGGAGCTGTTTTTT. It translates to CASSSRAGGTGELFF. The J gene is TRBJ2-2, the V gene TRBV2; 9 nucleotides align to TRBD2. Losses at the gene ends were 6 bases for V and 4 bases for J; bases not matched to a gene: 6. Germline V CDR1 and CDR2: SNHLY, FYNNEI. The CDR3 has 15 amino acids.

V gene TRBV24-1 combines with J gene TRBJ1-2; 12 bases map to TRBD1. CDR3 length equals 15 residues. Looked up from germline, CDR1 is KGHDR and CDR2 is SFDVKD. V lost 5 bases to trimming and J lost 7 bases; unmatched junction nucleotides: 7. CDR3: CATSGPGQGASGYTF. For the CDR3, the DNA is TGTGCCACCAGTGGTCCGGGACAGGGGGCTAGTGGCTACACCTTC.

The chain joins TRBV23-1 to TRBJ1-5; D gene ambiguous. TRBV23-1 qualifies as an ORF whose function is uncertain. This CDR3 has 15 residues. The V and J ends lost 0 bases and 4 bases respectively, with 10 bases between them. DNA for the CDR3: TGCGCCAGCAGTCAATCAGCACGGTGGAATCAGCCCCAGCATTTT. Encoded protein: CASSQSARWNQPQHF.

The chain joins TRBV30 to TRBJ1-2, with D perhaps TRBD1 (6 bases). V lost 0 bases and J lost 6, with 14 bases in between. This CDR3 has 14 residues. Germline V gene sequence: CDR1 GTSNPN, CDR2 SVGIG (reference sequence). This chain's CDR3 is CAWSVWGGGNGYTF. CDR3 bases: TGTGCCTGGAGTGTTTGGGGGGGCGGTAATGGCTACACCTTC.

This clone was picked up a small number of times. The chain links TRBV19 to TRBJ1-2, with 9 bases aligning to TRBD1. The CDR3 spans 14 residues. Germline CDR1 and CDR2: LNHDA and SQIVND (reference sequence). Trimming cost V 6 bases and J 3 bases; bases outside gene matches: 5. The DNA of the CDR3 is TGTGCCAGTAGCCCCACAGGGGGCGACTATGGCTACACCTTC. Translation gives CASSPTGGDYGYTF. The full variable domain, completed using reference TRBV19 and TRBJ1-2, is DGGITQSPKYLFRKEGQNVTLSCEQNLNHDAMYWYRQDPGQGLRLIYYSQIVNDFQKGDIAEGYSVSREKKESFPLTVTSAQKNPTAFYLCASSPTGGDYGYTFGSGTRLTVV.